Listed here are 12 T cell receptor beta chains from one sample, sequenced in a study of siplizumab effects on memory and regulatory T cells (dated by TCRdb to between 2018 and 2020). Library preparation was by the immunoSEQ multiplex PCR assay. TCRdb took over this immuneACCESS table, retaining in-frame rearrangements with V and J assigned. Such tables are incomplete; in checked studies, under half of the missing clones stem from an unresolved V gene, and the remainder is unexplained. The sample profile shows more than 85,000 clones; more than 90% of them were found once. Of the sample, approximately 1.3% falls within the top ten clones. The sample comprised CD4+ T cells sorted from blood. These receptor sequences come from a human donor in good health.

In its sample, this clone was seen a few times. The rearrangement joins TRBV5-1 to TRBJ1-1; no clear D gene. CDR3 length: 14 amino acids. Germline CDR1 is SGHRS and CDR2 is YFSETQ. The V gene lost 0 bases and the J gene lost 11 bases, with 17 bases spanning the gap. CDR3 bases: TGCGCCAGCAGCTTGGGAATACGCGAAGGTAGGGCTTTCTTT. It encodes CASSLGIREGRAFF.

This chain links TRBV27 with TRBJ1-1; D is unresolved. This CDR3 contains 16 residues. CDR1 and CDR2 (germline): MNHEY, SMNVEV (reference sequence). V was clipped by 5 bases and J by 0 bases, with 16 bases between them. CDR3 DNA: TGTGCCAGCAGTCCGAATAGCGGTTTCGTGAACACTGAAGCTTTCTTT. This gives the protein CASSPNSGFVNTEAFF.

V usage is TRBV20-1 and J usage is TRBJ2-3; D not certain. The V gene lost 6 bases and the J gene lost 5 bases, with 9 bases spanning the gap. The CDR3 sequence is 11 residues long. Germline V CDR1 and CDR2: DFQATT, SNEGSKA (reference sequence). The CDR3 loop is CSAVGEDTQYF. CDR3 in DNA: TGCAGTGCCGTCGGTGAAGATACGCAGTATTTT.

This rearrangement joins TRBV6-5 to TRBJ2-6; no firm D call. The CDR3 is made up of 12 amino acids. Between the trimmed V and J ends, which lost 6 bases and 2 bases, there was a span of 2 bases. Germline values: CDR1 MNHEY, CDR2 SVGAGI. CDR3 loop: CASRAGANVLTF. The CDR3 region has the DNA TGTGCCAGCAGGGCTGGGGCCAACGTCCTGACTTTC.

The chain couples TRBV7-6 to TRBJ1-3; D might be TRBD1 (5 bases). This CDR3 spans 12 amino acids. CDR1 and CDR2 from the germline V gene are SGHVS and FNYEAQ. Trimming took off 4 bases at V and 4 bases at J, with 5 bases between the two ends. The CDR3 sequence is CASSSGGNTIYF. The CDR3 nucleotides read TGTGCCAGCAGCTCAGGGGGAAACACCATATATTTT.

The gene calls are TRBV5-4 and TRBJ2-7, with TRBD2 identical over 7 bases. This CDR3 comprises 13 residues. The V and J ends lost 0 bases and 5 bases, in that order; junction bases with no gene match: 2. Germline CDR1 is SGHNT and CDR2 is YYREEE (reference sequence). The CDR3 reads CASSLGRGNEQYF. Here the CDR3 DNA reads TGTGCCAGCAGCTTGGGGCGGGGGAACGAGCAGTACTTC.

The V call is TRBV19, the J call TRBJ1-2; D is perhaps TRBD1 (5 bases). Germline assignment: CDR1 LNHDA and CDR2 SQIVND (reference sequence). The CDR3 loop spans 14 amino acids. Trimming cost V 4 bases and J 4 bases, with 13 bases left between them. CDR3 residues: CASSKSGTAYGYTF. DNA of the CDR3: TGTGCCAGTAGTAAGTCCGGGACGGCCTATGGCTACACCTTC.

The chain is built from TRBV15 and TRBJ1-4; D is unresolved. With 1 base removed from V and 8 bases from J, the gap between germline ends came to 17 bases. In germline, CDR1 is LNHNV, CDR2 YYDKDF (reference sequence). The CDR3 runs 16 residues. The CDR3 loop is CATSRGAASNKEKLFF. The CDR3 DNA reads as TGTGCCACCAGCAGAGGAGCGGCATCAAATAAGGAAAAACTGTTTTTT.

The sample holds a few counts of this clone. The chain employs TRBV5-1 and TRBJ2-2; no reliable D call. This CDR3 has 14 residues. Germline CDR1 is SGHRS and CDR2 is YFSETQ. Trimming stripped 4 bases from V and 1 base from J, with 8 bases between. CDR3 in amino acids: CASSRDVNTGELFF. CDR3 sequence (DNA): TGCGCCAGCAGCCGTGATGTGAACACCGGGGAGCTGTTTTTT.

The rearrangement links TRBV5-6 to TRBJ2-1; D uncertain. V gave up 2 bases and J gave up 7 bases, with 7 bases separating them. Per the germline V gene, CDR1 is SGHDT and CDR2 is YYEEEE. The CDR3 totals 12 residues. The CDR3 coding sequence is TGTGCCAGCAGCTTATTGACGAATGAGCAGTTCTTC. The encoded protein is CASSLLTNEQFF. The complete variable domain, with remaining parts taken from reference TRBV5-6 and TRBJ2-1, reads DAGVTQSPTHLIKTRGQQVTLRCSPKSGHDTVSWYQQALGQGPQFIFQYYEEEERQRGNFPDRFSGHQFPNYSSELNVNALLLGDSALYLCASSLLTNEQFFGPGTRLTVL.

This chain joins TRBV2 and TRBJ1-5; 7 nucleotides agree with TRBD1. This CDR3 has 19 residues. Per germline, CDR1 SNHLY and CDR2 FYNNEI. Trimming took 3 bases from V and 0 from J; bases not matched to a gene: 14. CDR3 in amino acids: CASSDKGFFRGDSNQPQHF. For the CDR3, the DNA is TGTGCCAGCAGTGATAAAGGATTTTTCAGGGGGGATAGCAATCAGCCCCAGCATTTT.

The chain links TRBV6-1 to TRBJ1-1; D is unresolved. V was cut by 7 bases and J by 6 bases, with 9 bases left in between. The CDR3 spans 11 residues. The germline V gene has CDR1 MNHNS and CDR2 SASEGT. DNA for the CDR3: TGTGCCAGCATAGCCGTCGCTGAAGCTTTCTTT. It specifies CASIAVAEAFF.